This TCR beta chain was sequenced in a study of neurological immune-mediated disorders. Overall study results and limits: None of the CDR3 amino acid sequences in expanded clones turned up in more than one subject, which points to private repertoires in all groups.

The unsorted libraries had their origin in 2 million PBMCs stored at -80 C. Trimming removed 5 bases from V and 5 bases from J, with 12 bases in between. The CDR3 is 13 amino acids. This clonotype was detected ten times or more. No antigen is known for it. cDNA synthesis was performed by 5'RACE with 10-nucleotide random UMIs. Via MiXCR, TCRdb re-called the 5' RACE reads, giving one row per CDR3 protein. This table has tens of thousands of distinct CDR3 sequences, 2.5% to 3% appearing once. This clonotype was sampled from a woman aged 25 to 45 with multiple sclerosis. This chain links TRBV12-3 or TRBV12-4 with TRBJ1-1; D gene ambiguous. The material sequenced was PBMCs. CDR3 DNA sequence: TGTGCCAGCAGTCTCCAGTATGGGACTGAAGCTTTCTTT. The encoded protein is CASSLQYGTEAFF.